The next 9 T cell receptor beta chains were all read from a single sample in a study of identical twins. TCRdb called the 5' RACE reads again in MiXCR, with one record for every CDR3 protein. The sample includes around 1.7 million distinct CDR3 sequences, roughly 35% of them seen just once. Sample: cord blood. These receptors were taken from a newborn girl in good health.

In this sample, this clonotype turned up a few times. The chain employs TRBV6-1 and TRBJ2-1; the match to TRBD2 covers 9 bases. Looked up from germline, CDR1 is MNHNS and CDR2 is SASEGT. V shed 9 bases and J 7 bases; nucleotides not matched to a gene: 16. This CDR3 has 16 residues. The CDR3 is CASGRLSGTSRNEQFF. CDR3 nucleotide sequence: TGTGCCAGTGGGAGGCTTTCCGGGACTAGCAGAAATGAGCAGTTCTTC.

This clonotype was seen only a few times. This chain uses TRBV24-1 with TRBJ2-5, with 13 bases aligning to TRBD2. From germline, CDR1 is KGHDR and CDR2 SFDVKD. CDR3 size: 16 residues. V lost 8 bases, J lost 11 bases, and 16 bases stayed unmatched. The CDR3: CATTTGLAGTYNEQYF. CDR3 bases: TGTGCCACCACCACGGGACTAGCGGGAACTTACAATGAGCAGTACTTC.

The CDR3 nucleotides read TGTGCCAGCAGTCGAGGCGGGGAGCTGTTTTTT. Its protein is CASSRGGELFF. The V call is TRBV7-2, the J call TRBJ2-2, with D unresolved. CDR3 length equals 11 residues. V shed 6 bases and J shed 7 bases, with 6 bases lying between them. Germline V gives CDR1 SGHTA, CDR2 FQGNSA.

Notes on this clonotype: A much bigger clone sits one base away, suggesting this may be a read error. This chain connects TRBV29-1 to TRBJ2-3, with D uncertain. The V and J ends lost 8 bases and 7 bases respectively, with 13 bases between them. CDR3 length equals 11 residues. In germline, CDR1 is SQVTM, CDR2 ANQGSEA. The CDR3 nucleotides read TGCAGCATCGGCGATCAGAATACGCAGTATTTT. Its translation: CSIGDQNTQYF.

The chain has TRBV29-1 and TRBJ1-3, with 7 nucleotides matching TRBD1. CDR1 and CDR2 from the germline V gene are SQVTM and ANQGSEA. The CDR3 extends over 11 amino acids. V was pared by 6 bases and J by 7 bases, with 3 bases of the junction left unmatched. The CDR3 DNA is TGCAGCGTCGTCAGGGGGAACACCATATATTTT. This sequence encodes CSVVRGNTIYF.

CDR3 sequence reads: CSVRSRTSYEQYF. The CDR3 nucleotides are TGCAGCGTCAGGTCCAGGACCTCCTACGAGCAGTACTTC. V gene TRBV29-1 combines with J gene TRBJ2-7, with D unresolved. The CDR3 sequence is 13 residues long. From germline, CDR1 is SQVTM and CDR2 ANQGSEA. Trimming cost V 6 bases and J 0 bases, with 12 bases left between them.

The chain is built from TRBV6-5 and TRBJ1-6; D call uncertain. CDR3 size: 14 residues. Deletions cut 5 bases from V and 7 bases from J, with 12 bases between. In germline, CDR1 is MNHEY, CDR2 SVGAGI. The chain's CDR3 is CASSTRAPNSPLHF. In DNA form, the CDR3 reads TGTGCCAGCAGTACCCGGGCTCCGAATTCACCCCTCCACTTT.

Concerning this clonotype itself: A junction boundary mismatches the germline segment, possibly from a read error. V and J are TRBV28 and TRBJ1-5; TRBD1 matches at 9 bases. CDR1 is MDHEN and CDR2 is SYDVKM in the germline V gene. The CDR3 consists of 20 residues. The CDR3 bases are TGTGCCAGCAGTTTCCGGGGACAGGGAGTGATTCCGATTACCAATCAGCCCCGGCATTTT. It specifies CASSFRGQGVIPITNQPRHF.

The chain combines TRBV7-2 with TRBJ1-5; D gene ambiguous. The CDR3 consists of 14 residues. Deletions cut 0 bases from V and 7 bases from J, with 10 bases between. Germline V gene sequence: CDR1 SGHTA, CDR2 FQGNSA. CDR3 sequence reads: CASSLASSGQPQHF. The CDR3, as DNA: TGTGCCAGCAGCTTAGCCTCCTCCGGGCAGCCCCAGCATTTT.